This is a list of T cell receptor beta chains from one sample in a study of T cells in Graves' hyperthyroidism and ophthalmopathy. TCRdb reprocessed the multiplex PCR reads via MiXCR and lists one record per CDR3 protein. The sample holds about 640,000 distinct CDR3 sequences, under 25% seen once. The sequenced material came from blood. These receptors all stem from a man aged 25-45 years with Graves' ophthalmopathy. CDR3s include the opening cysteine and the closing phenylalanine or tryptophan. The D gene is left open where the match is weak. Clone size appears in some rows only: once, few, many, or a class for an expanded clone.

d_call,cdr3_length,j_call,clone_size,v_call,cdr3_aa,cdr3_nt
TRBD2,14,TRBJ2-2,few,TRBV19,CASSMSGRTGELFF,TGTGCCAGTAGTATGAGCGGGAGAACCGGGGAGCTGTTTTTT
TRBD2,14,TRBJ2-7,.,TRBV4-1,CASSQLAEVYEQYF,TGCGCCAGCAGCCAACTAGCGGAAGTCTACGAGCAGTACTTC
.,15,TRBJ1-2,few,TRBV19,CASSTRREVSSGYTF,TGTGCCAGTAGTACGCGTCGGGAGGTTTCAAGTGGCTACACCTTC
.,15,TRBJ2-2,.,TRBV28,CASSSGMRRTGELFF,TGTGCCAGCAGTTCAGGGATGCGGCGGACCGGGGAGCTGTTTTTT
TRBD1,16,TRBJ2-1,few,TRBV20-1,CSARALGQGFYNEQFF,TGCAGTGCTAGAGCTCTAGGACAGGGGTTCTACAATGAGCAGTTCTTC
.,16,TRBJ1-3,.,TRBV6-1,CASKASGTHSGNTIYF,TGTGCCAGCAAAGCCTCCGGGACACACTCTGGAAACACCATATATTTT
TRBD1,18,TRBJ2-1,many,TRBV28,CARQTPEHRDRPYNEQFF,TGTGCCAGGCAAACCCCCGAGCACCGGGACAGACCCTACAATGAGCAGTTCTTC
.,14,TRBJ1-1,few,TRBV5-5,CASSLAGVDTEAFF,TGTGCCAGCAGCTTGGCTGGGGTCGACACTGAAGCTTTCTTT
TRBD1,14,TRBJ1-6,many,TRBV2,CATHPQGANSPLHF,TGTGCCACCCACCCACAGGGGGCGAATTCACCCCTCCACTTT
TRBD2,16,TRBJ2-7,many,TRBV20-1,CSAGREESSGPYEQYF,TGCAGTGCTGGTAGGGAGGAGTCTAGCGGGCCCTACGAGCAGTACTTC
TRBD2,13,TRBJ2-7,many,TRBV20-1,CSARPRTSGEQYF,TGCAGTGCTAGACCCCGGACTAGCGGGGAGCAGTACTTC
.,14,TRBJ1-4,.,TRBV30,CAWSAGFLNEKLFF,TGTGCCTGGAGTGCAGGGTTCCTTAATGAAAAACTGTTTTTT
.,13,TRBJ1-1,many,TRBV12-3/TRBV12-4,CASSSTVTFEAFF,TGTGCCAGCAGTTCGACAGTTACCTTTGAAGCTTTCTTT
TRBD2,14,TRBJ2-1,.,TRBV5-1,CASSRAGGENEQFF,TGCGCCAGCAGCCGAGCGGGAGGTGAAAATGAGCAGTTCTTC
TRBD2,16,TRBJ2-7,many,TRBV28,CASLPIGASGPYEQYF,TGTGCCAGCCTTCCTATCGGGGCTAGCGGGCCCTACGAGCAGTACTTC
.,13,TRBJ2-7,few,TRBV2,CASSSSTDYEQYF,TGTGCCAGCAGTTCCTCGACGGACTACGAGCAGTACTTC
TRBD2,16,TRBJ2-5,.,TRBV5-1,CASSLLAAGGGETQYF,TGCGCCAGCAGCCTCCTGGCAGCGGGAGGTGGAGAGACCCAGTACTTC
TRBD2,16,TRBJ2-1,many,TRBV7-2,CASSRNSGRAYNEQFF,TGTGCCAGCAGCCGGAATAGCGGGAGGGCGTACAATGAGCAGTTCTTC
.,14,TRBJ2-5,many,TRBV11-2,CASSFVGGQETQYF,TGTGCCAGCAGTTTCGTTGGAGGTCAAGAGACCCAGTACTTC
TRBD1,16,TRBJ2-7,few,TRBV18,CASSSNTGGLSYEQYF,TGTGCCAGCTCAAGTAATACAGGGGGACTCTCCTACGAGCAGTACTTC
.,13,TRBJ2-6,few,TRBV27,CASSATGANVLTF,TGTGCCAGCAGTGCCACTGGGGCCAACGTCCTGACTTTC
.,12,TRBJ2-7,few,TRBV6-2/TRBV6-3,CASTNQGYEQYF,TGTGCCAGCACCAATCAGGGCTACGAGCAGTACTTC
.,14,TRBJ1-5,many,TRBV20-1,CSARRPGTNQPQHF,TGCAGTGCTCGCAGACCAGGGACCAATCAGCCCCAGCATTTT
.,13,TRBJ2-3,many,TRBV20-1,CSARWGGTDTQYF,TGCAGTGCCCGGTGGGGGGGCACAGATACGCAGTATTTT
TRBD2,16,TRBJ2-1,few,TRBV2,CASRARLAGDYNEQFF,TGTGCCAGCAGAGCCCGACTAGCGGGGGACTACAATGAGCAGTTCTTC
TRBD1,16,TRBJ2-3,few,TRBV25-1,CASSGHMDRETDTQYF,TGTGCCAGCAGTGGCCATATGGACAGGGAGACAGATACGCAGTATTTT
.,12,TRBJ1-5,few,TRBV28,CASREPNQPQHF,TGTGCCAGCAGGGAACCCAATCAGCCCCAGCATTTT
.,13,TRBJ2-7,.,TRBV19,CASSILGKNEQYF,TGTGCCAGTAGTATACTAGGGAAGAACGAGCAGTACTTC
.,13,TRBJ2-7,many,TRBV20-1,CSASRGNSYEQYF,TGCAGTGCTAGCCGGGGAAACTCCTACGAGCAGTACTTC
.,14,TRBJ2-7,many,TRBV5-1,CASSLVAGEIEQYF,TGCGCCAGCAGCTTGGTGGCAGGGGAGATAGAGCAGTACTTC
.,14,TRBJ2-7,many,TRBV27,CASSPTQGGNEQYF,TGTGCCAGCAGCCCCACCCAGGGGGGCAACGAGCAGTACTTC
.,15,TRBJ1-5,.,TRBV18,CASSPQGPSNQPQHF,TGTGCCAGCTCACCACAAGGTCCGAGCAATCAGCCCCAGCATTTT
TRBD1,16,TRBJ1-6,many,TRBV28,CASSPQGQTYNSPLHF,TGTGCCAGCAGTCCTCAGGGACAGACATATAATTCACCCCTCCACTTT
TRBD1,14,TRBJ1-2,few,TRBV7-2,CASSSAGTGEGYTF,TGTGCCAGCAGCTCGGCCGGGACAGGGGAAGGCTACACCTTC
TRBD2,16,TRBJ2-3,.,TRBV27,CASSFGISGITDTQYF,TGTGCCAGCAGTTTTGGGATTAGCGGGATCACAGATACGCAGTATTTT
.,15,TRBJ2-1,.,TRBV9,CASSPYPGPGSEQFF,TGTGCCAGCAGCCCATATCCGGGACCTGGGAGTGAGCAGTTCTTC
TRBD2,14,TRBJ2-5,.,TRBV6-1,CASSPEGGGETQYF,TGTGCCAGCAGCCCAGAGGGCGGGGGAGAGACCCAGTACTTC
.,16,TRBJ2-5,many,TRBV7-8,CASTEPPGTYQETQYF,TGTGCCAGCACTGAACCCCCCGGGACATATCAAGAGACCCAGTACTTC
.,14,TRBJ2-7,few,TRBV7-9,CASSLEFAPYGQYF,TGTGCCAGCAGCTTAGAGTTTGCGCCGTACGGGCAGTACTTC
.,13,TRBJ2-7,many,TRBV3-1,CAASTASSYEQYF,TGTGCCGCTTCTACGGCTAGCTCCTACGAGCAGTACTTC
TRBD2,17,TRBJ2-5,.,TRBV27,CASSLRGLAGYQETQYF,TGTGCCAGCAGTTTACGCGGACTAGCGGGATACCAAGAGACCCAGTACTTC
TRBD2,16,TRBJ2-1,few,TRBV24-1,CATSDQAGGPFNEQFF,TGTGCCACCAGTGATCAAGCGGGAGGGCCTTTTAATGAGCAGTTCTTC
.,12,TRBJ2-7,.,TRBV7-2,CASERYRDEQYF,TGTGCCAGCGAGAGGTATCGCGACGAGCAGTACTTC
TRBD1,15,TRBJ2-3,once,TRBV5-1,CASSPPGQNTDTQYF,TGCGCCAGCAGCCCACCGGGACAGAACACAGATACGCAGTATTTT
TRBD2,13,TRBJ2-1,.,TRBV28,CASSFLRGDEQFF,TGTGCCAGCAGTTTCCTCCGGGGGGATGAGCAGTTCTTC
.,12,TRBJ2-3,few,TRBV20-1,CSAREGVDTQYF,TGCAGTGCTAGAGAGGGGGTAGATACGCAGTATTTT